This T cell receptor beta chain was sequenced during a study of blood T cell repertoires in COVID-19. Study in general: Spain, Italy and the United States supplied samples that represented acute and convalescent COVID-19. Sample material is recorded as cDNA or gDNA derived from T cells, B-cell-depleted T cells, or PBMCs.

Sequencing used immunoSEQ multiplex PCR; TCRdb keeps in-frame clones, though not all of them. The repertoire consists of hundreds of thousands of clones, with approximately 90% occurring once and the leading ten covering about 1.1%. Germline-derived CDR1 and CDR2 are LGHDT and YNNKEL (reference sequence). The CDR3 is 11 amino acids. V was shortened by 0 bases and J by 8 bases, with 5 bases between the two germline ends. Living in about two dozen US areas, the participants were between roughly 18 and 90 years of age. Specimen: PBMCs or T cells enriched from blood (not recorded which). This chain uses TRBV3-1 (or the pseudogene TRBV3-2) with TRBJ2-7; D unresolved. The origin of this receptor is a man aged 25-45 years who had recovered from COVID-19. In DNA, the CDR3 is TGTGCCAGCAGCCAAGAGGCCCAGCAGTACTTC. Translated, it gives CASSQEAQQYF.